The rows below give T cell receptor beta chains drawn from one sample of a study of early T cells in non-severe SARS-CoV-2 infection. TCRdb reprocessed the 5' RACE reads with MiXCR, giving one entry per CDR3 protein. The top ten hold around 13% of the sample, which has 45,000 to 65,000 distinct CDR3 sequences, more than 9.5% seen once. The material sequenced was whole blood. The receptors stem from an adult who was a healthcare worker with PCR-confirmed SARS-CoV-2 infection or an uninfected control (not recorded which). Each CDR3 is given with its conserved first and last residue.

j_gene,v_gene,CDR3aa
TRBJ1-1,TRBV7-9,CASSRDRAEAFF
TRBJ2-7,TRBV7-4,CASSLGLAGASYEQYF
TRBJ1-1,TRBV7-6,CASSLLLGSGRTNTEAFF
TRBJ2-5,TRBV29-1,CSVGQAPGETQYF
TRBJ1-6,TRBV6-6,CASISQSSSGGNSPLHF
TRBJ2-7,TRBV29-1,CSVGPTSGPYEQYF
TRBJ2-1,TRBV19,CAPGTGPYNEQFF
TRBJ2-3,TRBV11-2,CASNGLAGADTQYF
TRBJ1-4,TRBV2,CASSEGPITTNEKLFF
TRBJ2-1,TRBV2,CASRTGFGEFF
TRBJ2-2,TRBV10-2,CASSDSAETGSFFF
TRBJ1-4,TRBV29-1,CSVPWGSGGKLFF
TRBJ1-2,TRBV28,CASNRRGLSYGYTF
TRBJ2-2,TRBV15,CATTLDRNTGELFF
TRBJ2-3,TRBV11-2,CASRGSRGRWNTQYF
TRBJ2-3,TRBV20-1,CSALRTRGTDTQYF
TRBJ1-5,TRBV5-1,CASSFGGSNQPQHF
TRBJ2-7,TRBV19,CASSGQTYEQYF
TRBJ2-7,TRBV7-9,CASSGEAGQRNEQYF
TRBJ1-5,TRBV7-2,CASSQGTGSNQPQHF
TRBJ2-3,TRBV2,CASGFADTQYF
TRBJ2-7,TRBV20-1,CSAVSGSGASEQYF
TRBJ2-6,TRBV20-1,CSALDPMGARSGANVLTF
TRBJ1-5,TRBV19,CASSTRQGAINQPQHF
TRBJ2-7,TRBV7-8,CASSHGLSARYEQYF
TRBJ2-2,TRBV6-2/TRBV6-3,CATLEQNTGELFF
TRBJ2-1,TRBV20-1,CSAAGTPKEQFF
TRBJ2-7,TRBV11-2,CASIRTGGTYEQYF
TRBJ2-7,TRBV6-2/TRBV6-3,CASAAGGLYEQYF
TRBJ2-5,TRBV7-9,CASSLARGARETQYF
TRBJ2-3,TRBV5-4,CASSLGVAGGTDTQYF
TRBJ2-7,TRBV4-1,CASSQGQAGWTYEQYF
TRBJ2-3,TRBV27,CASSLYAPRLAGGTDTQYF
TRBJ1-1,TRBV4-3,CASSQDLQGGEAFF
TRBJ2-1,TRBV20-1,CSAQGQGDSNEQFF
TRBJ1-2,TRBV15,CATSKARGQSYGYTF
TRBJ2-3,TRBV7-2,CASSLQGGADTQYF
TRBJ1-5,TRBV29-1,CSVPSLGPGGGDQPQHF
TRBJ2-7,TRBV7-2,CASSLVGYEQYF
TRBJ2-2,TRBV2,CASSEGGLTGELFF
TRBJ2-1,TRBV5-1,CASNPAGARGEQFF
TRBJ2-2,TRBV4-1,CASSPWTNTGELFF
TRBJ1-2,TRBV10-3,CAIRGQAAPLGYTF
TRBJ2-7,TRBV11-2,CASSSSSGSSYEQYF
TRBJ2-5,TRBV20-1,CSVGRGRETQYF
TRBJ2-5,TRBV20-1,CSARDPDRGPIETQYF
TRBJ2-6,TRBV19,CASTMDSVLTF
TRBJ2-1,TRBV3-2,CASSQVSDRNSNEQFF
TRBJ2-1,TRBV14,CASSQLLADEQFF